What follows describes a single T cell receptor beta chain. Its antigen is not known. The limits of the CDR3 on the DNA are not certain, so only TCRdb's listed CDR3 is given. Looked up from germline, CDR1 is SGDLS and CDR2 is YYNGEE. Including both end residues, the CDR3 is 14 amino acids long. TCR beta VDJ and CDR3 were profiled, and genomic DNA was the template. MiXCR was run by TCRdb on the reads, yielding one entry per CDR3 protein. The sample consists of 350,000 to 450,000 distinct CDR3 sequences, around 72% of them appearing once. The data belong to a study of CD8+CD57+ T cells in acquired aplastic anemia. The study's findings and limits: Patients had twenty-nine CD8+ CDR3 sequences in common with controls (the shared set).

The chain links TRBV9 to TRBJ1-6. The specimen was sorted CD4+, CD8+, or CD8+CD57+ T cells (not recorded which) from PBMCs. The source is a human donor in good health, serving as a control. This CDR3 reads CASSVAEEEQYFDF.